Listed below are T cell receptor beta chains from one sample, sequenced in a study of blood T cell repertoires in COVID-19. Produced via immunoSEQ multiplex PCR; TCRdb's table is partial and in-frame only. The sample includes 29,000 or so clones, around nine tenths of them seen just once. The sequenced sample was peripheral blood. Receptors originate from a human donor in a cohort sampled during active COVID-19. The donor label of this sample is uncertain. Both conserved end residues are part of each CDR3. A D gene is named only where the DNA matches it firmly. Clone size, where shown, is once, few, many, or a class for clones that have expanded.

CDR3nt	CDR3aa	j_gene	d_gene	abundance	v_gene
TGTGCCAGCAGCATCCTTCGGACAGGGGGCGGCGACGAGCAGTACTTC	CASSILRTGGGDEQYF	TRBJ2-7	TRBD1	once	TRBV5-5
TGTGCCAGCAACGCCTGGCGGGGGGCCTACGAGCAGTACTTC	CASNAWRGAYEQYF	TRBJ2-7	TRBD2	-	TRBV6-5
TGCAGTGCTAGTAGGGGGCGGGTAAACAATGAGCAGTTCTTC	CSASRGRVNNEQFF	TRBJ2-1	TRBD1	-	TRBV20-1
TGTGCCAGCAGCCTCGCGGGACTAGGGGTTCGGGAGCAGTACTTC	CASSLAGLGVREQYF	TRBJ2-7	TRBD2	-	TRBV6-6
TGTGCCAGCATGCGAGCGGTTTCCTACGAGCAGTACTTC	CASMRAVSYEQYF	TRBJ2-7	-	-	TRBV2
TGCGCCAGCAGCTTGGGGACTGGGGGGTTTGAGCAGTTCTTC	CASSLGTGGFEQFF	TRBJ2-1	-	-	TRBV5-1
TGTGCCAGCAGCTTAGGGCCGGACAGGCGGGGGGAAGAGACCCAGTACTTC	CASSLGPDRRGEETQYF	TRBJ2-5	-	-	TRBV7-6
TGTGCCAGTAGTTTCGATCAGCCCCAGCATTTT	CASSFDQPQHF	TRBJ1-5	-	-	TRBV19
TGTGCCAGCAGCGACCGGGACAGGGTAGGGAATGAGCAGTTCTTC	CASSDRDRVGNEQFF	TRBJ2-1	TRBD1	-	TRBV11-2
TGCGCCAGCAGCTTCCCCTGGGGACAGGGGGCTTTAGAGCAGTACTTC	CASSFPWGQGALEQYF	TRBJ2-7	TRBD1	-	TRBV5-1
TGTGCCAGTAGAAGGGGACTAGCGGAGGGGGGGGATACGCAGTATTTT	CASRRGLAEGGDTQYF	TRBJ2-3	TRBD2	-	TRBV19
TGTGCCAGCTCACCCCCTGGTAGCGATGAGCAGTACTTC	CASSPPGSDEQYF	TRBJ2-7	-	-	TRBV18
TGTGCCAGCAGCCCCCAGGACAGGGGGAACACTGAAGCTTTCTTT	CASSPQDRGNTEAFF	TRBJ1-1	TRBD1	-	TRBV9
TGTGCCAGCAGCTTACACGGGCGTCCGGGACTAGCGGCCTCCTACGAGCAGTACTTC	CASSLHGRPGLAASYEQYF	TRBJ2-7	TRBD2	-	TRBV7-9
TGTGCCAGCGGTCCGGGACAGGGGTGGGGCTACACCTTC	CASGPGQGWGYTF	TRBJ1-2	TRBD1	-	TRBV6-5
TGTGCCAGCAGTGAAGCCGGACTAGCGGGAGGGAGAGATACGCAGTATTTT	CASSEAGLAGGRDTQYF	TRBJ2-3	TRBD2	-	TRBV6-1
TGCGCCAGCACCCCCCGGAAGGGGGCATGGGAAAAACTGTTTTTT	CASTPRKGAWEKLFF	TRBJ1-4	TRBD1	-	TRBV4-1
TGTGCCAGCAGTAGCGGGAGAGTCCCCCCAAACACAGATACGCAGTATTTT	CASSSGRVPPNTDTQYF	TRBJ2-3	TRBD2	once	TRBV25-1
TGTGCCAGCAGCCAAGAATCTAGCGGGTCCGCAGATACGCAGTATTTT	CASSQESSGSADTQYF	TRBJ2-3	TRBD2	-	TRBV4-2
TGTGCCAGCTCCAGGGGGGGCAATCAGCCCCAGCATTTT	CASSRGGNQPQHF	TRBJ1-5	TRBD1	-	TRBV6-5
TGTGCCAGCAGCTTTCGGGCGGGAGGAGGGGAGACCCAGTACTTC	CASSFRAGGGETQYF	TRBJ2-5	TRBD2	-	TRBV5-6
TGCAGTGCTAGTAACAACCCCCGGACAGGTCGCGGTGAAGCTTTCTTT	CSASNNPRTGRGEAFF	TRBJ1-1	TRBD1	-	TRBV20-1
TGTGCCAGCAGTTCAGGGGATGGTGGCTACACCTTC	CASSSGDGGYTF	TRBJ1-2	-	-	TRBV28
TGCGCCAGCAGCCAGGAACTAGGGAGCTCCTACAATGAGCAGTTCTTC	CASSQELGSSYNEQFF	TRBJ2-1	-	-	TRBV4-1